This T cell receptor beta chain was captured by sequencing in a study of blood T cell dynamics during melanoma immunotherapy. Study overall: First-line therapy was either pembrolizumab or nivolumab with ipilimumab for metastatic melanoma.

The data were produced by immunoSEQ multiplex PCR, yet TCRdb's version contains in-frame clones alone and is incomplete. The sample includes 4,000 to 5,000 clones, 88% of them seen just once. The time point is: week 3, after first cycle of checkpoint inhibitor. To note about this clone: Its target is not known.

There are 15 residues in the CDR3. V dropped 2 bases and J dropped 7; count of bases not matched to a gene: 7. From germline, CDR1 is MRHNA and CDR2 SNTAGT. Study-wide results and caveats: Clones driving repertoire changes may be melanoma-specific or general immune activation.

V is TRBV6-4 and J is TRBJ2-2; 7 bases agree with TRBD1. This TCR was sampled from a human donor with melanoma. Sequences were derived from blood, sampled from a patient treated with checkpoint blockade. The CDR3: CASSDQTGDGGELFF. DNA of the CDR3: TGTGCCAGCAGTGACCAAACAGGGGACGGCGGGGAGCTGTTTTTT.